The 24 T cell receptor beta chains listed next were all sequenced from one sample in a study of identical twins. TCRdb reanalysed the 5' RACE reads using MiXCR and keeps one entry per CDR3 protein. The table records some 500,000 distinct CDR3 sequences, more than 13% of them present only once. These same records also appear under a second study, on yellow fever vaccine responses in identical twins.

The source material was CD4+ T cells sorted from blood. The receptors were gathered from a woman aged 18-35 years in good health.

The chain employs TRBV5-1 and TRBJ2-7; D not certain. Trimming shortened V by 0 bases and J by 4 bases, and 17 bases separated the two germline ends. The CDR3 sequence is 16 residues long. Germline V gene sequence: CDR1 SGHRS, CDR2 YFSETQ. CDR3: CASSLVIGLSTYEQYF. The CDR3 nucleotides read TGCGCCAGCAGCTTGGTTATCGGGCTATCTACTTACGAGCAGTACTTC.

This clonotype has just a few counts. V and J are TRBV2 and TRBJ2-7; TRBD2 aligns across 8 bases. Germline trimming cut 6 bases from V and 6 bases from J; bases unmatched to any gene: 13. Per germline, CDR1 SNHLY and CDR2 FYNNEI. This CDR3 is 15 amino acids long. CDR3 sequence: CASRDAGVAGFEQYF. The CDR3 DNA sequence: TGTGCCAGCAGGGACGCGGGGGTAGCGGGATTCGAGCAGTACTTC.

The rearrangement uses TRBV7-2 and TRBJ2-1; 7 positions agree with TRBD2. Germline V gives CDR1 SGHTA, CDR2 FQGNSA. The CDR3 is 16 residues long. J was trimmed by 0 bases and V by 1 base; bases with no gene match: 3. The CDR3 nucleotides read TGTGCCAGCAGCTTAGGGGGGGGAGCCTCCTACAATGAGCAGTTCTTC. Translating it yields CASSLGGGASYNEQFF. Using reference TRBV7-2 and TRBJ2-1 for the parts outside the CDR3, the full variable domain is GAGVSQSPSNKVTEKGKDVELRCDPISGHTALYWYRQSLGQGLEFLIYFQGNSAPDKSGLPSDRFSAERTGGSVSTLTIQRTQQEDSAVYLCASSLGGGASYNEQFFGPGTRLTVL.

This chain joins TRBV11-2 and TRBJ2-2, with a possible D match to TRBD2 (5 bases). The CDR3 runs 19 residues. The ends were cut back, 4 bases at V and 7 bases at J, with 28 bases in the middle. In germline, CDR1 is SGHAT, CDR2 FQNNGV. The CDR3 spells CASSSRSARVRVHGGELFF. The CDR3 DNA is TGTGCCAGCAGCTCTAGGTCAGCCCGCGTGAGGGTCCACGGCGGGGAGCTGTTTTTT.

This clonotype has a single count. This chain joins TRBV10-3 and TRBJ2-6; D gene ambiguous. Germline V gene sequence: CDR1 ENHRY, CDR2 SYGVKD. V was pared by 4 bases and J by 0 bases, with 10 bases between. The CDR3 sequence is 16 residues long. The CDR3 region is CAISAASSSGANVLTF. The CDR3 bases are TGTGCCATCAGTGCCGCATCTTCCTCTGGGGCCAACGTCCTGACTTTC.

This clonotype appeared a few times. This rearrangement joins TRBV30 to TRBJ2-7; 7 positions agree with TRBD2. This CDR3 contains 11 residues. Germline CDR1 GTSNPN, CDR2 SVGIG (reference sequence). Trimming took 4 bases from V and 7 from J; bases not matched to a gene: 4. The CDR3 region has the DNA TGTGCCTGGACCGGGGGGAGGGAGCAGTACTTC. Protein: CAWTGGREQYF.

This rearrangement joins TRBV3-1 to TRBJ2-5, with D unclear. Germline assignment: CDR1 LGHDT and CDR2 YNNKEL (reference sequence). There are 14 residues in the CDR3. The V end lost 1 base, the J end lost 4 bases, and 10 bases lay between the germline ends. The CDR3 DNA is TGTGCCAGCAGCCAAGTCGGAGTTCCAGAGACCCAGTACTTC. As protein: CASSQVGVPETQYF.

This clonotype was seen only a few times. The CDR3 sequence: CASSLKRGLLVRPGNEQFF. Here the CDR3 DNA reads TGTGCCAGCAGCCTGAAGCGGGGACTACTCGTCCGACCGGGCAATGAGCAGTTCTTC. This chain joins TRBV11-2 and TRBJ2-1; 7 nucleotides align to TRBD2. The CDR3 sequence is 19 residues long. Looked up from germline, CDR1 is SGHAT and CDR2 is FQNNGV. The V gene end was trimmed by 5 bases and the J gene end by 6 bases; junction bases not matched to a gene: 22.

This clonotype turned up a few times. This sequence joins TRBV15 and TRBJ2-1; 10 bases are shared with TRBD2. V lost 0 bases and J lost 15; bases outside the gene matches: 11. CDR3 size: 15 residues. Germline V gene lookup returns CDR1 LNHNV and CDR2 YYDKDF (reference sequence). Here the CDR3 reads CATSRDSSGGGARFF. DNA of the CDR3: TGTGCCACCAGCAGAGATTCGAGCGGGGGGGGTGCTCGGTTCTTC.

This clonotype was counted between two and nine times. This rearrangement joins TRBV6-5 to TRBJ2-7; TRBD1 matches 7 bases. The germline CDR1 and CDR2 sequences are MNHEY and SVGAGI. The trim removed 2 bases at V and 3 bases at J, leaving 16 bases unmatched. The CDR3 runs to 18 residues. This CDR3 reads CASSYAEAIRDRNYEQYF. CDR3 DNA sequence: TGTGCCAGCAGTTACGCTGAGGCCATACGGGACAGAAACTACGAGCAGTACTTC.

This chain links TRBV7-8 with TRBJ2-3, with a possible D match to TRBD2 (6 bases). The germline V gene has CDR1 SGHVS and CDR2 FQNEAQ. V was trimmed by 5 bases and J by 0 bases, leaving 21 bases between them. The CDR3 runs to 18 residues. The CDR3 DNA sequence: TGTGCCAGCAGCCCCCGGGACTGGGGCCCCGCTAGCACAGATACGCAGTATTTT. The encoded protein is CASSPRDWGPASTDTQYF.

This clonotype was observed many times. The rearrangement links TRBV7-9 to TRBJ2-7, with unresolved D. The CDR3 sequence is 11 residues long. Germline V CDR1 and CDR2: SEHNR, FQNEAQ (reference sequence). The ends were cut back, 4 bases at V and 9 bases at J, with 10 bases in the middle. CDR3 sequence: CASSSDLVQYF. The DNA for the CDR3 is TGTGCCAGCAGCTCAGACCTCGTGCAGTACTTC. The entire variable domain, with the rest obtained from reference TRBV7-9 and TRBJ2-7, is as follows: DTGVSQNPRHKITKRGQNVTFRCDPISEHNRLYWYRQTLGQGPEFLTYFQNEAQLEKSRLLSDRFSAERPKGSFSTLEIQRTEQGDSAMYLCASSSDLVQYFGPGTRLTVT.

CDR3 in DNA: TGCAGTGCTAGGTCGCAGTCCGGGGACATTCAGTACTTC. Protein product: CSARSQSGDIQYF. The rearrangement uses TRBV20-1 and TRBJ2-4; D might be TRBD2 (5 bases). The CDR3 contains 13 residues. Germline V gene sequence: CDR1 DFQATT, CDR2 SNEGSKA (reference sequence). V lost 3 bases and J lost 8, with 14 bases in between.

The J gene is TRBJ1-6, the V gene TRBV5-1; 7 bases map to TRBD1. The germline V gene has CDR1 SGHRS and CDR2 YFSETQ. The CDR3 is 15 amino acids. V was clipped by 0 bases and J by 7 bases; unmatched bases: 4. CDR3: CASSLDGQENSPLHF. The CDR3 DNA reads TGCGCCAGCAGCTTGGACGGACAGGAAAATTCACCCCTCCACTTT.

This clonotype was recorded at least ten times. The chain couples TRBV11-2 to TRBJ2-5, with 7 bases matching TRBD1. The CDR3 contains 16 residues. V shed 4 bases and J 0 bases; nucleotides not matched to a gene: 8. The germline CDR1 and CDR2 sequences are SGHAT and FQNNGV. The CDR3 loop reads CASSSWGQLNQETQYF. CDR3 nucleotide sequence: TGTGCCAGCAGCTCATGGGGACAGCTAAACCAAGAGACCCAGTACTTC.

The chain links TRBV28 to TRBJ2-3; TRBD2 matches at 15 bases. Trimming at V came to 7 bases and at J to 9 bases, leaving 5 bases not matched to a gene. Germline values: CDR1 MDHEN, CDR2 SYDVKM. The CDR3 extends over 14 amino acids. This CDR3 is CASTRTSGGVTQYF. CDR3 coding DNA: TGTGCCAGCACTCGGACTAGCGGGGGGGTCACGCAGTATTTT. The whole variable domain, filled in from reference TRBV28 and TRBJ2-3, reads DVKVTQSSRYLVKRTGEKVFLECVQDMDHENMFWYRQDPGLGLRLIYFSYDVKMKEKGDIPEGYSVSREKKERFSLILESASTNQTSMYLCASTRTSGGVTQYFGPGTRLTVL.

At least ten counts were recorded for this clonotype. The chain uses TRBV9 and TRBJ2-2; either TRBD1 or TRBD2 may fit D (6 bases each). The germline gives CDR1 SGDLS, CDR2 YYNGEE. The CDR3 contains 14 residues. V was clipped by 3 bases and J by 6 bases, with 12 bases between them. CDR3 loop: CASSGGAGPGELFF. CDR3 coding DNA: TGTGCCAGCAGCGGGGGGGCAGGCCCCGGGGAGCTGTTTTTT.

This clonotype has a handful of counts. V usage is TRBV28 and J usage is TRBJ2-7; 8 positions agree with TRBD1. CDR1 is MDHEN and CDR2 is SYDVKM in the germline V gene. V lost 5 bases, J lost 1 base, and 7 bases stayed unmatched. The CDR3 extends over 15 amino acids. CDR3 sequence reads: CASSPRTGKSYEQYF. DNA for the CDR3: TGTGCCAGCAGTCCTAGGACAGGGAAGTCCTACGAGCAGTACTTC.

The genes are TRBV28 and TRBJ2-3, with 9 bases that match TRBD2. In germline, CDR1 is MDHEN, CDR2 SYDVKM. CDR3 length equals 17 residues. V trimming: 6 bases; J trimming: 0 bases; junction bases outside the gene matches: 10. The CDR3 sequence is CASRRLAGRPSTDTQYF. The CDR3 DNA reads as TGTGCCAGCAGAAGGCTAGCGGGAAGACCTAGCACAGATACGCAGTATTTT.

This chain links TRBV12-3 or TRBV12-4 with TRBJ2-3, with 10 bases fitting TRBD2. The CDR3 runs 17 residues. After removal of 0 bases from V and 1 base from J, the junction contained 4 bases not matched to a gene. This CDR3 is CASSLALAGAGTDTQYF. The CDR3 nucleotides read TGTGCCAGCAGTTTAGCGCTAGCGGGAGCCGGCACAGATACGCAGTATTTT.

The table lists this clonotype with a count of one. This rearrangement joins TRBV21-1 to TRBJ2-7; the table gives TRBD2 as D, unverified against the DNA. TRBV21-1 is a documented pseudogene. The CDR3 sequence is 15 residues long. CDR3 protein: CASSKELAVNYEQYF. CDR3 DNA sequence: TGTGCCAGCAGCAAAGAACTAGCGGTAAACTACGAGCAGTACTTC.

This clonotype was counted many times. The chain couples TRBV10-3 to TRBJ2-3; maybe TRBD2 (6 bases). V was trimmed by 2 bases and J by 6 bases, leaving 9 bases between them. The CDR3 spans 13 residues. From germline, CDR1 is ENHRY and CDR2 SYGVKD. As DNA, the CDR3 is TGTGCCATCAGTGAGCGCGGGGCTGATACGCAGTATTTT. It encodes CAISERGADTQYF.

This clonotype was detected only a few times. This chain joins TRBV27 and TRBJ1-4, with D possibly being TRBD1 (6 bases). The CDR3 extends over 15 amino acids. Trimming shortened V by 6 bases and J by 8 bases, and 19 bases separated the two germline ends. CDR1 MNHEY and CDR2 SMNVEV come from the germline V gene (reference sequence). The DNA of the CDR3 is TGTGCCAGCAGCTCCCTGACAGGCCCGAAAGAAAAACTGTTTTTT. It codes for CASSSLTGPKEKLFF.

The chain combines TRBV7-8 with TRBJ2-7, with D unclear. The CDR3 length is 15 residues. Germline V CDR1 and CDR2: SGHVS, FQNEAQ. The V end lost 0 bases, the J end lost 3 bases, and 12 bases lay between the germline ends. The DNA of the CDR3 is TGTGCCAGCAGCTTAGCGGCGAACCTTATCTACGAGCAGTACTTC. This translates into CASSLAANLIYEQYF.